These T cell receptor beta chains were read from a single sample in a study of T cell repertoires in cytomegalovirus infection. TCRdb used MiXCR to reprocess the reads, holding one entry per CDR3 protein. Among around 530,000 distinct CDR3 sequences listed, around 27% were seen once. Sequenced: PBMCs. Source of these receptors: a human donor in good health (CMV status not recorded). Some clones in this sample may be carry-over from other donors' samples. CDR3s include the opening cysteine and the closing phenylalanine or tryptophan. Clone sizes are given selectively: once, few, many, or a class where the clone is expanded.

size: few; J: TRBJ2-3; V: TRBV6-2/TRBV6-3; CDR3: CASSYSSRGEDTQYF
size: NA; J: TRBJ1-2; V: TRBV6-6; CDR3: CASSPGTGGAMNYGYTF
size: NA; J: TRBJ2-1; V: TRBV4-2; CDR3: CASSHGTSGSNEQFF
size: few; J: TRBJ2-7; V: TRBV19; CDR3: CASSIEDNYEQYF
size: few; J: TRBJ2-5; V: TRBV6-2/TRBV6-3; CDR3: CASSSGLAAVETQYF
size: NA; J: TRBJ2-7; V: TRBV28; CDR3: CASSLRFGRGSEQYF
size: few; J: TRBJ2-1; V: TRBV19; CDR3: CASSIKAEAGGPYNEQFF
size: many; J: TRBJ1-2; V: TRBV7-2; CDR3: CASSARQGDGGYTF
size: few; J: TRBJ2-3; V: TRBV12-3/TRBV12-4; CDR3: CASSPGGLASDLGDTQYF
size: few; J: TRBJ2-2; V: TRBV12-5; CDR3: CASGQRQGGNTGELFF
size: NA; J: TRBJ1-1; V: TRBV12-3/TRBV12-4; CDR3: CASSTLGVNTEAFF
size: few; J: TRBJ2-3; V: TRBV18; CDR3: CASSVPDTQYF
size: NA; J: TRBJ1-5; V: TRBV12-5; CDR3: CASGPAPTEPQHF
size: NA; J: TRBJ2-1; V: TRBV5-1; CDR3: CASSSGGLAPVNEQFF
size: many; J: TRBJ2-7; V: TRBV7-8; CDR3: CASSLGRTGTYEQYF
size: NA; J: TRBJ2-5; V: TRBV7-3; CDR3: CASSLTPGLGETQYF
size: NA; J: TRBJ1-1; V: TRBV14; CDR3: CASSRDQIMNTEAFF
size: few; J: TRBJ1-1; V: TRBV28; CDR3: CASSFPSRNTEAFF
size: NA; J: TRBJ2-2; V: TRBV5-6; CDR3: CASSFSAGELFF
size: few; J: TRBJ1-5; V: TRBV24-1; CDR3: CATSEHSYQPQHF
size: NA; J: TRBJ1-1; V: TRBV29-1; CDR3: CSVDGGRHTEAFF
size: many; J: TRBJ2-1; V: TRBV7-2; CDR3: CASSLEGGTSESYNEQFF
size: few; J: TRBJ2-5; V: TRBV13; CDR3: CASSLGSVGQETQYF
size: NA; J: TRBJ1-4; V: TRBV4-3; CDR3: CASSQERPGGNEKLFF
size: NA; J: TRBJ1-1; V: TRBV28; CDR3: CASSLLLGNTEAFF
size: NA; J: TRBJ2-1; V: TRBV12-3/TRBV12-4; CDR3: CASTPGSQVREQFF
size: many; J: TRBJ2-3; V: TRBV6-5; CDR3: CASSYSGKGTDTQYF
size: few; J: TRBJ1-4; V: TRBV19; CDR3: CASSISGATNEKLFF
size: many; J: TRBJ2-1; V: TRBV6-1; CDR3: CASLDSGIGSSYNEQFF
size: few; J: TRBJ1-2; V: TRBV6-5; CDR3: CASSGGGRGYTF
size: few; J: TRBJ2-3; V: TRBV6-6; CDR3: CASSYWAETRDTQYF
size: few; J: TRBJ1-3; V: TRBV6-5; CDR3: CASRSQSTGNTIYF
size: NA; J: TRBJ2-4; V: TRBV2; CDR3: CASERDGENIQYF
size: NA; J: TRBJ2-4; V: TRBV6-6; CDR3: CARSYSTRARAKNIQYF
size: NA; J: TRBJ1-4; V: TRBV18; CDR3: CASSPLDSRLGEKLFF
size: few; J: TRBJ2-1; V: TRBV19; CDR3: CASTLGGAIYNEQFF
size: few; J: TRBJ1-5; V: TRBV3-1; CDR3: CASSPGINQPQHF
size: many; J: TRBJ2-3; V: TRBV7-2; CDR3: CASSLDETDTQYF
size: few; J: TRBJ2-1; V: TRBV7-2; CDR3: CASSLQGADNEQFF
size: NA; J: TRBJ1-1; V: TRBV12-3/TRBV12-4; CDR3: CASSYQGEAFF
size: NA; J: TRBJ2-1; V: TRBV10-3; CDR3: CAISEDGAGKDNEQFF
size: few; J: TRBJ2-1; V: TRBV19; CDR3: CASSIFGEGIVTYNEQFF
size: NA; J: TRBJ2-3; V: TRBV27; CDR3: CASSSLSGHTDTQYF
size: NA; J: TRBJ1-1; V: TRBV5-6; CDR3: CASSLGVRNTEAFF
size: NA; J: TRBJ1-4; V: TRBV7-6; CDR3: CASSRRDPNEKLFF
size: NA; J: TRBJ1-2; V: TRBV11-2; CDR3: CASSPGGGPFGYGYTF
size: many; J: TRBJ2-7; V: TRBV7-2; CDR3: CASSLFGTHEQYF
size: NA; J: TRBJ1-1; V: TRBV5-5; CDR3: CASSPGTGFILGQNTEAFF
size: many; J: TRBJ1-6; V: TRBV19; CDR3: CASSRRAGYSPLHF
size: NA; J: TRBJ2-7; V: TRBV18; CDR3: CASSRITGTGVYEQYF
size: NA; J: TRBJ2-2; V: TRBV20-1; CDR3: CSAPDRFTGELFF
size: NA; J: TRBJ1-5; V: TRBV6-2/TRBV6-3; CDR3: CASRVQGASNQPQHF
size: NA; J: TRBJ2-5; V: TRBV5-4; CDR3: CASSWGGAAGETQYF